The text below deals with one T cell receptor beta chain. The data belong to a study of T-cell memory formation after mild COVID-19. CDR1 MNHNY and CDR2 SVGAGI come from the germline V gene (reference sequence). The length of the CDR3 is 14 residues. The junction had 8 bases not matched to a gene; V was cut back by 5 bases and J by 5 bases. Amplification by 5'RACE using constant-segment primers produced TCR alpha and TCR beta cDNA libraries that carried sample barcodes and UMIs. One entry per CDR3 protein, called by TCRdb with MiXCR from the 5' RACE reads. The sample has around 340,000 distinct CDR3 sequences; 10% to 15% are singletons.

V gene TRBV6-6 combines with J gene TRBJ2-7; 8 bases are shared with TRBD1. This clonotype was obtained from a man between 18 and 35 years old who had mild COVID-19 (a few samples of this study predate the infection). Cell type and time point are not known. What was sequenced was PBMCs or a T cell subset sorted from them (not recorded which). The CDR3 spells CASSPRTGSNEQYV. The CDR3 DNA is TGTGCCAGCAGTCCGCGGACAGGGTCGAACGAGCAGTACGTC.